These 11 T cell receptor beta chains originate from one sample sequenced in a study of blood T cells in healthy people across ages. Through a sample-barcoded 5' primer and a J-beta primer mix, a second PCR was run for roughly 7 to 12 cycles. TCRdb re-called the 5' RACE reads with MiXCR, one entry per CDR3 protein. The table records hundreds of thousands of distinct CDR3 sequences, around two fifths of them present only once. Specimen: blood. Receptors originate from a man older than 75 in good health.

This chain connects TRBV9 to TRBJ2-4; D is unclear. Looked up from germline, CDR1 is SGDLS and CDR2 is YYNGEE. This CDR3 has 14 amino acids. Trimming pared 9 bases from V and 3 bases from J, leaving 16 bases between. The CDR3 DNA sequence: TGTGCCATAGAGACGACCCTTCTCAAAAACATTCAGTACTTC. Amino acids: CAIETTLLKNIQYF.

The chain couples TRBV6-5 to TRBJ1-4; D may be TRBD1 (6 bases). This CDR3 has 17 residues. Trimming removed 4 bases at V and 0 bases at J, with 15 bases between. The germline CDR1 and CDR2 sequences are MNHEY and SVGAGI. The CDR3 DNA reads as TGTGCCAGCAGTTCCATCCTACAGGGAACAACTAATGAAAAACTGTTTTTT. As protein: CASSSILQGTTNEKLFF.

V gene TRBV15 combines with J gene TRBJ1-2; D is uncertain. The CDR3 contains 15 residues. The V end lost 0 bases, the J end lost 2 bases, and 10 bases lay between the germline ends. Per the germline V gene, CDR1 is LNHNV and CDR2 is YYDKDF (reference sequence). This chain's CDR3 is CATSRDAAGNYGYTF. The CDR3 DNA is TGTGCCACCAGCAGAGACGCCGCTGGGAACTATGGCTACACCTTC. Based on the CDR3 plus reference TRBV15 and TRBJ1-2, the full variable domain is DAMVIQNPRYQVTQFGKPVTLSCSQTLNHNVMYWYQQKSSQAPKLLFHYYDKDFNNEADTPDNFQSRRPNTSFCFLDIRSPGLGDTAMYLCATSRDAAGNYGYTFGSGTRLTVV.

The rearrangement links TRBV30 to TRBJ2-7; TRBD1 is a possible D gene (5 bases). The CDR3 extends over 13 amino acids. Trimming shortened V by 5 bases and J by 0 bases, and 11 bases separated the two germline ends. Germline CDR1 reads GTSNPN; CDR2 reads SVGIG (reference sequence). CDR3 in DNA: TGTGCCTGGGCTCACAGGAGCTCCTACGAGCAGTACTTC. It is translated as CAWAHRSSYEQYF.

The table lists this clonotype with a few counts. This chain connects TRBV4-3 to TRBJ2-7; tentatively, D is TRBD1 or TRBD2 (5 bases each). This CDR3 spans 13 amino acids. The V gene's germline CDR1 is LGHNA and CDR2 YSLEER. V was cut by 4 bases and J by 4 bases, with 11 bases left in between. CDR3 protein: CASSRDRIYEQYF. The CDR3 region has the DNA TGCGCCAGCAGCCGGGACCGTATTTACGAGCAGTACTTC.

To note about this clonotype: This may stem from a read error, because a much larger clone lies one nucleotide away. The rearrangement joins TRBV6-6 to TRBJ2-5; TRBD1 might be the D (7 bases). Deletions cut 5 bases from V and 3 bases from J, with 13 bases between. This CDR3 has 14 amino acids. The germline gives CDR1 MNHNY, CDR2 SVGAGI (reference sequence). This CDR3 reads CASSDQGGEETQYF. The CDR3 DNA reads TGTGCCAGCAGTGACCAGGGGGGCGAAGAGACCCAGTACTTC.

The table lists this clonotype with a few counts. Here the CDR3 DNA reads TGTGCCAGCAGCTTAGCATCTACAGGGGCAGATACGCAGTATTTT. It codes for CASSLASTGADTQYF. V gene TRBV11-1 combines with J gene TRBJ2-3, with TRBD1 identical over 7 bases. This CDR3 comprises 15 residues. V shed 0 bases, J shed 4 bases, and the junction held 4 bases outside the gene matches. The germline CDR1 and CDR2 sequences are SGHAT and FQDESV (reference sequence).

J is TRBJ1-4 and V is TRBV25-1; 8 positions match TRBD1. V dropped 6 bases and J dropped 8; count of bases not matched to a gene: 5. Germline assignment: CDR1 MGHDK and CDR2 SYGVNS. The CDR3 is made up of 13 amino acids. CDR3 DNA: TGTGCCAGCAGGGGACAGGTGGTCGAAAAACTGTTTTTT. Amino acid sequence: CASRGQVVEKLFF.

V and J are TRBV7-2 and TRBJ2-7; no reliable D call. Germline V CDR1 and CDR2: SGHTA, FQGNSA. This CDR3 is built from 14 residues. Trimming removed 3 bases from V and 4 bases from J, with 13 bases in between. The DNA of the CDR3 is TGTGCCAGCAGCTTTGAGCACTGGACGTACGAGCAGTACTTC. As protein: CASSFEHWTYEQYF.

The rearrangement joins TRBV6-6 to TRBJ2-4; D is unresolved. Near its end, the DNA agrees better with TRBJ2-7, so the J call may be wrong. The germline V gene has CDR1 MNHNY and CDR2 SVGAGI (reference sequence). The CDR3 has 15 residues. For the CDR3, the DNA is TGTGCCAGCACACGCCCCCGGGCTCCGTCCTACGAGCAGTACTTC. It translates to CASTRPRAPSYEQYF.

The chain links TRBV5-1 to TRBJ2-3; a possible D gene is TRBD1 (5 bases). Looked up from germline, CDR1 is SGHRS and CDR2 is YFSETQ. The CDR3 is made up of 13 amino acids. V shed 4 bases and J shed 3 bases, with 9 bases lying between them. The CDR3 nucleotides are TGCGCCAGCAGCCAGACAGTAACAGATACGCAGTATTTT. This codes for CASSQTVTDTQYF.